This entry features one TCR beta chain sequence. Its target is unknown. Time point denoted: persistent/refractory GD, antithyroid drugs over 5 years with positive TRAb. TCR sequences were obtained from RNA taken from PBMCs. As collected, the peripheral blood samples measured roughly 8.6 milliliters each and went into EDTA tubes. This CDR3 is built from 12 residues. V lost 4 bases and J lost 3, with 4 bases in between. Germline V gene lookup returns CDR1 LNHDA and CDR2 SQIVND (reference sequence). Arm-PCR of CDR3 regions with iRepertoire HTBI primers generated TCR beta libraries. TCRdb recomputed calls from the multiplex PCR reads with MiXCR, one row per CDR3 protein. The table includes around 500,000 distinct CDR3 sequences, roughly 20% detected once. The sample belongs to a study of regulatory T cells in long-lasting Graves disease. Study-level findings and limits: The number of shared public clonotypes was higher in persistent patients (2,741) than new patients (966). Segments TRBV28, TRBJ1-2 and TRBJ2-5 showed preferential usage in persistent disease.

This chain connects TRBV19 to TRBJ1-5, with unresolved D. This specimen was peripheral blood mononuclear cells (PBMCs), taken when the disease was refractory, from a patient treated with antithyroid drugs. The receptor comes from a female donor with Graves disease. This chain's CDR3 is CASSTYNQPQHF. The CDR3 DNA sequence: TGTGCCAGTAGTACCTACAATCAGCCCCAGCATTTT.